This T cell receptor (beta chain) was recorded in a study of blood T cell repertoires in COVID-19. At the level of the study: The samples span acute and convalescent COVID-19 from the United States, Italy and Spain. T cells, B-cell-depleted T cells, or PBMCs provided the cDNA or gDNA that served as material.

Study processing details: Amplification of reference gene primers provided the estimated nucleated cell counts. TCRdb keeps only in-frame clones here, not all; method: immunoSEQ multiplex PCR. The V and J calls and clone size come from that table; D and trimming were worked out from the DNA. The data contain 34,000 or so clones, roughly 90% of them seen just once; the ten biggest clones take up around two fifths. This clone was observed a few times. The source is a man aged 60-69 years with active or convalescent COVID-19. The source material was peripheral blood.

The CDR3 protein is CASSSTLGQYSGNTIYF. CDR3 DNA: TGTGCCAGCAGCTCTACCCTCGGACAGTACTCTGGAAACACCATATATTTT. The rearrangement uses TRBV9 and TRBJ1-3; tentative D call: TRBD1 (6 bases). Per germline, CDR1 SGDLS and CDR2 YYNGEE. The germline V and J ends were trimmed by 4 bases and 0 bases, with 17 bases remaining between them. The CDR3 covers 17 residues.